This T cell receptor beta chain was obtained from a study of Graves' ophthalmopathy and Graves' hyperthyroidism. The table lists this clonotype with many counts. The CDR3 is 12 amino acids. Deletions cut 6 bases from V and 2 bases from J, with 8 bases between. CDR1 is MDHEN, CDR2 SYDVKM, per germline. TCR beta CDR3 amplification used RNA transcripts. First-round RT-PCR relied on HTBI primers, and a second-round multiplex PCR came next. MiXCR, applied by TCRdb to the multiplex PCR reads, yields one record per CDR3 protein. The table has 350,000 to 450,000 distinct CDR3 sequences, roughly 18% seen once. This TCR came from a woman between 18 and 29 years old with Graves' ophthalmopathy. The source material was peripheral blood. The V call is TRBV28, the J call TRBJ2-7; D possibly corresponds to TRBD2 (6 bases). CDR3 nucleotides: TGTGCCAGCAGCAGGACTACCTACGAGCAGTACTTC. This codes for CASSRTTYEQYF.